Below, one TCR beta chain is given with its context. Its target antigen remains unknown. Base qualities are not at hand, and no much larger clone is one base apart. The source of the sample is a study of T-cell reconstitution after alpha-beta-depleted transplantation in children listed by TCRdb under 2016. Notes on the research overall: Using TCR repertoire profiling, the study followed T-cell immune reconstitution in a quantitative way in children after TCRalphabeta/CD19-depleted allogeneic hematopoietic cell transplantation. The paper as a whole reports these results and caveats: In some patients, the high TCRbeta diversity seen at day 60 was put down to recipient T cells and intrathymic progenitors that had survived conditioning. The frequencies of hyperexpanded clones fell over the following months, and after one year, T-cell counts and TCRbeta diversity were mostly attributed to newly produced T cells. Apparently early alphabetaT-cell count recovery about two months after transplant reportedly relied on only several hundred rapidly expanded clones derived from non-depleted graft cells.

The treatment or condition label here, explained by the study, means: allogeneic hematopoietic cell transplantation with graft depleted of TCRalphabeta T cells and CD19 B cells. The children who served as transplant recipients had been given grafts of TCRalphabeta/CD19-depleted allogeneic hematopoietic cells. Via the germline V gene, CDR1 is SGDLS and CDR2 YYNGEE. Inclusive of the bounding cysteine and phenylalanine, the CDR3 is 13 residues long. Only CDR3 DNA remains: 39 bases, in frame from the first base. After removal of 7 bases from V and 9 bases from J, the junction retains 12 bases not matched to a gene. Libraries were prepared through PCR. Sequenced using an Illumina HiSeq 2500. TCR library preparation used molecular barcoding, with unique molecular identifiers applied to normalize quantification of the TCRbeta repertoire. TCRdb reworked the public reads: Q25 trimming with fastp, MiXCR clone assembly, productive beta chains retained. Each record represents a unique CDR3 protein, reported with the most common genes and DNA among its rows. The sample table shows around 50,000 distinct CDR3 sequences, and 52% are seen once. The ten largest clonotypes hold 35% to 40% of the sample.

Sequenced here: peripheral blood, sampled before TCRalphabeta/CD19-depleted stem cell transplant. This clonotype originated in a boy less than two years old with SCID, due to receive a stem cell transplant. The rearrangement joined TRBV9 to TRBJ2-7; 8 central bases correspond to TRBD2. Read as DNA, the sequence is TGTGCCAGCGCCAGTACGTCTAGCGGGCCGCAGTACTTC. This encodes CASASTSSGPQYF. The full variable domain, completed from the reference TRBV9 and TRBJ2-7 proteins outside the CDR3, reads DSGVTQTPKHLITATGQRVTLRCSPRSGDLSVYWYQQSLDQGLQFLIQYYNGEERAKGNILERFSAQQFPDLHSELNLSSLELGDSALYFCASASTSSGPQYFGPGTRLTVT.